This T cell receptor beta chain originates from a study of CD8 T cells in acute hepatitis C reinfection (dated by TCRdb to 2020 to 2023). About the full investigation: This study examined the TCRbeta repertoire of CD8+ T cells that recognize the HCV NS3-1073 epitope, both during acute infection and after viral clearance. A few spontaneous resolvers contributed paired acute and follow-up samples. Broad study findings and their caveats: Around 12 public clonotypes were identified irrespective of outcome, and one of the public clonotypes used V04-02/J02-02. All groups preferentially used the TRBV04 and TRBV06 gene families, and overrepresentation in the naive pool did not explain this preferential usage. The NS3-1073 specific repertoires were highly diverse, and diversity did not differ significantly among acute resolver, follow-up resolver and acute chronic samples. No follow-up repertoires were available for chronically infected subjects, since NS3-1073 specific cells were too rare to be sorted. Because bulk sequencing covered only the TCRbeta chain, the alphabeta pairing of the public clonotypes could not be determined. Few CDR3 sequences were shared with other epitopes, and differences in sequencing approaches may have limited exact matching.

Germline trimming amounts to 7 bases on V and 0 bases on J, with 8 as the count of junction bases outside the gene matches. According to the germline V gene, CDR1 reads SQVTM and CDR2 reads ANQGSEA. The CDR3, from cysteine to phenylalanine, totals 14 residues. Only CDR3 DNA remains: 42 bases, in frame from the first base. As regards this clone: Its cognate antigen has yet to be identified. Base qualities were left out, and no much larger clone turns up one base away.

Read against the paper, the sample's time point label means: naive CD8 control sorted from an acute-time-point sample. Enrolled in the Montreal Hepatitis C Cohort (HEPCO) in Canada, the donors were people who inject drugs, and these donors were followed every 3 months. A positive HCV RNA or antibody test that followed a negative test within the previous 24 weeks was the definition used for acute primary HCV infection. Antibodies against CD3, CD8 and CD45RO were used for surface staining, and dead cells were excluded with an aqua fixable dye. The cohort also included a handful of subjects who developed chronic infection, defined as HCV RNA positivity at 24 weeks. Negative selection by means of the MACS CD8+ T cell Isolation Kit yielded CD8+ T cells from peripheral blood mononuclear cells recovered from cryopreservation by thawing. Sorting of the cells was done on a BD FACSAria II cell sorter. Genomic DNA was extracted from FACS-sorted cells, and TCRbeta chains were sequenced through the commercial immunoSEQ service. Concerning the study's data processing: ImmunoSEQ Analyzer software v3.0 and R v3.5.1 were the tools used to analyze the repertoire data. Sequences containing stop codons or out-of-frame rearrangements were removed, so only productive rearrangements were analyzed. The sequencing provider supplied the Simpson diversity, Shannon entropy, CDR3 length and nucleotide addition metrics. Based on frequency, clonotypes were placed into dominant, sub-dominant, low or lowest abundance groups, and clonotypes under 0.1% were left out of most analyses. A CDR3 amino acid clonotype was called public when found in at least two subjects at a cumulative frequency of at least 0.5%. TCRdb obtained this table from immuneACCESS and retained in-frame rearrangements with V and J assigned. These tables miss some clones; where compared with another copy, unresolved V genes account for less than half of the shortfall, and the remainder is unexplained. D and trimming come from the DNA, and the V and J calls and clone size come from that table. The sample table records approximately 39,000 clones; about 83% of these occur just once. Jointly, the top ten make up 0.5% of the sample.

The chain was built from TRBV29-1 and TRBJ1-1, with 7 bases aligning to TRBD1. This TCR was sampled from a man aged 25-45 years with chronic hepatitis C. Sequencing was carried out using naive CD8+ T cells from PBMCs. Read against the paper, the sample's cell subset or site label means: sorted total naive CD45RO-negative CD8+ T cells. The nucleotides read TGCAGCGCCGTCGAACAGGGGATGAACACTGAAGCTTTCTTT. The translation is CSAVEQGMNTEAFF.